These 15 T cell receptor beta chains share one sample of origin, sequenced in a study of blood T cell repertoires in COVID-19. Repertoires were generated with immunoSEQ multiplex PCR, while TCRdb's copy carries only in-frame clones and drops some. Here the sample spans roughly 350,000 clones, 92% being singletons. The sample taken for sequencing was PBMCs or T cells enriched from blood (not recorded which). These receptors were collected from a woman in her 30s who had recovered from COVID-19.

The rearrangement uses TRBV5-4 and TRBJ2-5; 9 nucleotides align to TRBD2. The J segment lost 5 bases and the V segment lost 4 bases, leaving 12 bases of the junction unmatched. The CDR3 loop spans 16 amino acids. Germline assignment: CDR1 SGHNT and CDR2 YYREEE (reference sequence). The CDR3: CASSLGTSRRSETQYF. In nucleotides, the CDR3 is TGTGCCAGCAGCCTGGGGACTAGCCGACGGTCGGAGACCCAGTACTTC. The full variable domain, with the rest looked up from reference TRBV5-4 and TRBJ2-5, is ETGVTQSPTHLIKTRGQQVTLRCSSQSGHNTVSWYQQALGQGPQFIFQYYREEENGRGNFPPRFSGLQFPNYSSELNVNALELDDSALYLCASSLGTSRRSETQYFGPGTRLLVL.

The genes are TRBV18 and TRBJ1-1; the match to TRBD1 covers 8 bases. Germline loops: CDR1 KGHSH, CDR2 LQKENI. The CDR3 loop spans 14 amino acids. V trimming: 5 bases; J trimming: 3 bases; junction bases outside the gene matches: 5. The CDR3 DNA sequence: TGTGCCAGCTCAGGGACAGGTGGGGACACTGAAGCTTTCTTT. This gives the protein CASSGTGGDTEAFF.

Only one count was recorded for this clone. This chain joins TRBV7-3 and TRBJ2-7; D is unclear. Trimming took 2 bases from V and 2 from J, leaving 7 bases between them. The CDR3 has 13 amino acids. CDR1 is SGHTA and CDR2 is FQGTGA in the germline V gene. Written as DNA, the CDR3 is TGTGCCAGCAGCTTAGACAACACCTACGAGCAGTACTTC. It specifies CASSLDNTYEQYF.

This clone came up a few times. The CDR3: CASSPQTGTSGFRGSHEQYF. The CDR3 DNA is TGCGCCAGCAGCCCCCAAACCGGGACTAGCGGTTTTAGGGGGTCCCACGAGCAGTACTTC. The chain carries TRBV5-1 and TRBJ2-7; 11 positions agree with TRBD2. V was clipped by 4 bases and J by 5 bases; unmatched bases: 23. Germline V gives CDR1 SGHRS, CDR2 YFSETQ. This CDR3 comprises 20 residues.

On this clone: The germline gene is not matched at one end of the junction; a read error may be the cause. The chain joins TRBV24-1 to TRBJ2-7; 9 bases fit TRBD1. The CDR3 length is 13 residues. Germline CDR1 is KGHDR and CDR2 is SFDVKD. The DNA for the CDR3 is TGTGCCACCAGTGACTACAGGGGGCGGTCTACCCACTTC. Its protein product is CATSDYRGRSTHF.

This clone was recorded only once. The chain couples TRBV28 to TRBJ2-2, with D possibly TRBD2 on 6 matching bases. The V gene lost 11 bases and the J gene lost 5 bases, with 24 bases spanning the gap. CDR3 length: 16 residues. The V gene's germline CDR1 is MDHEN and CDR2 SYDVKM. CDR3 nucleotide sequence: TGTGCCGGATCGTCTTTTTTGGCGGGATTTACCGGGGAGCTGTTTTTT. Protein: CAGSSFLAGFTGELFF.

This clone was counted a single time. The chain carries TRBV6-5 and TRBJ1-2; 9 bases map to TRBD1. The CDR3 is 16 residues long. With 0 bases clipped from V and 5 bases from J, the junction kept 7 bases outside the gene matches. Germline V gene lookup returns CDR1 MNHEY and CDR2 SVGAGI. CDR3 coding DNA: TGTGCCAGCAGTTACTCGGACCCGGGACAGGGTTATGGCTACACCTTC. It specifies CASSYSDPGQGYGYTF.

The rearrangement uses TRBV5-4 and TRBJ2-7; unclear D gene. Trimming shortened V by 0 bases and J by 0 bases, and 10 bases separated the two germline ends. Germline CDR1 is SGHNT and CDR2 is YYREEE (reference sequence). There are 15 residues in the CDR3. CDR3 loop: CASSLDSRSSYEQYF. The CDR3 nucleotides are TGTGCCAGCAGCTTGGATTCAAGGAGCTCCTACGAGCAGTACTTC.

The chain uses TRBV28 and TRBJ1-1, with 8 positions matching TRBD1. Unmatched junction bases numbered 12, after V lost 7 bases and J lost 5 bases. Germline lookup yields CDR1 MDHEN and CDR2 SYDVKM. The CDR3 totals 15 residues. The CDR3 is CASKPGGGWGTEAFF. As DNA, the CDR3 is TGTGCCAGCAAACCAGGGGGCGGTTGGGGTACTGAAGCTTTCTTT.

The V call is TRBV27, the J call TRBJ1-1, with 7 bases matching TRBD1. Germline CDR1 is MNHEY and CDR2 is SMNVEV (reference sequence). This CDR3 is 15 amino acids long. J gave up 4 bases and V 4 bases, and 9 bases lay outside the gene matches. For the CDR3, the DNA is TGTGCCAGCAGTTCGTTCAGGGGGGTGAGCACTGAAGCTTTCTTT. The encoded protein is CASSSFRGVSTEAFF.

On this clone itself: The same CDR3 can be traced to other DNA sequences in this sample. V gene TRBV12-3 or TRBV12-4 combines with J gene TRBJ1-2; TRBD1 matches 8 bases. V shed 4 bases and J 8 bases; nucleotides not matched to a gene: 3. There are 12 residues in the CDR3. Here the CDR3 DNA reads TGTGCCAGCAGTTCCACAGGGGGAGGCTACACCTTC. Amino acid sequence: CASSSTGGGYTF.

The chain recombines TRBV7-9 with TRBJ2-2; TRBD1 might be the D (5 bases). Trimming cost V 2 bases and J 4 bases, with 17 bases left between them. The length of the CDR3 is 17 residues. CDR1 SEHNR and CDR2 FQNEAQ come from the germline V gene (reference sequence). CDR3 sequence (DNA): TGTGCCAGCAGCTTACGGGCCAGGGTCGTTACCACCGGGGAGCTGTTTTTT. This translates into CASSLRARVVTTGELFF.

This clone was detected only once. V gene TRBV7-9 combines with J gene TRBJ1-2; the match to TRBD1 covers 9 bases. J lost 7 bases, V lost 4 bases, and 13 bases had no gene match. In germline, CDR1 is SEHNR, CDR2 FQNEAQ (reference sequence). The CDR3 has 16 residues. The CDR3 loop is CASSSPMTGTGFGYTF. DNA of the CDR3: TGTGCCAGCAGCTCCCCAATGACCGGGACAGGGTTTGGCTACACCTTC.

This clone has a handful of counts. This rearrangement joins TRBV2 to TRBJ1-2, with 7 bases fitting TRBD1. Germline V gene sequence: CDR1 SNHLY, CDR2 FYNNEI. The J segment lost 8 bases and the V segment lost 7 bases, leaving 19 bases of the junction unmatched. This CDR3 is 16 amino acids long. Here the CDR3 reads CASTPETGSSLRGYTF. The CDR3 DNA is TGTGCCAGCACCCCAGAGACAGGGAGTAGTTTGAGAGGCTACACCTTC.

The V gene is TRBV11-2, the J gene TRBJ1-4; 9 nucleotides match TRBD1. The CDR3 is 15 amino acids. The germline gives CDR1 SGHAT, CDR2 FQNNGV. V gave up 1 base and J gave up 8 bases; unmatched junction bases: 5. CDR3 protein: CASSLGTGVGEKLFF. Here the CDR3 DNA reads TGTGCCAGCAGCTTAGGGACAGGGGTGGGGGAAAAACTGTTTTTT.